The 21 T cell receptor beta chains below all came from one sample that was sequenced in a study of T cell clones after liver transplantation. Repertoires were generated with immunoSEQ multiplex PCR, while TCRdb's copy carries only in-frame clones and drops some. The data contain nearly 15,000 clones, about 93% of them seen just once; the ten biggest clones take up nearly 50%. The input for sequencing was CD8+ T cells from blood, taken before liver transplant. Source of these receptors: a human donor who received a liver transplant.

This chain joins TRBV21-1 and TRBJ2-7. TRBV21-1 is a documented pseudogene. The CDR3 spans 14 residues. DNA of the CDR3: TGTGCCAGCAGCCATTATCCCAAGTTTTACGAGCAGTACTTC. It codes for CASSHYPKFYEQYF.

J is TRBJ2-7 and V is TRBV4-1; the match to TRBD2 covers 12 bases. The CDR3 has 16 amino acids. J was trimmed by 4 bases and V by 5 bases; bases with no gene match: 9. In germline, CDR1 is MGHRA, CDR2 YSYEKL. Written as DNA, the CDR3 is TGCGCCAGCAGCTTGACTCGGACTAGCGGGGAATACGAGCAGTACTTC. It encodes CASSLTRTSGEYEQYF.

The chain links TRBV6-1 to TRBJ2-5, with 8 bases that match TRBD2. The germline V gene encodes CDR1 MNHNS and CDR2 SASEGT. This CDR3 is built from 15 residues. J lost 2 bases, V lost 3 bases, and 5 bases had no gene match. The CDR3 spells CASSDLAGGQETQYF. The CDR3 DNA reads as TGTGCCAGCAGTGATCTGGCGGGAGGACAAGAGACCCAGTACTTC.

This chain joins TRBV6-1 and TRBJ2-7, with 10 bases fitting TRBD1. Germline V lookup: CDR1 MNHNS, CDR2 SASEGT. The CDR3 extends over 14 amino acids. V lost 7 bases to trimming and J lost 5 bases; unmatched junction nucleotides: 8. For the CDR3, the DNA is TGTGCCAGCACACGGGGACAGGGGTTGGACGAGCAGTACTTC. It specifies CASTRGQGLDEQYF.

V usage is TRBV6-1 and J usage is TRBJ2-3; 7 positions match TRBD2. The CDR3 extends over 16 amino acids. Trimming removed 1 base from V and 4 bases from J; junction bases left unmatched: 8. Germline assignment: CDR1 MNHNS and CDR2 SASEGT. In DNA form, the CDR3 reads TGTGCCAGCAGTGAAGTGCCGGGGAGGGGCGCAGATACGCAGTATTTT. Its protein is CASSEVPGRGADTQYF.

The V gene is TRBV2, the J gene TRBJ2-7; D is ambiguous. Germline CDR1 and CDR2: SNHLY and FYNNEI. Deletions cut 1 base from V and 4 bases from J, with 14 bases between. The length of the CDR3 is 15 residues. The CDR3 sequence: CASSEGYGSVYEQYF. CDR3 nucleotides: TGTGCCAGCAGTGAAGGGTACGGATCGGTTTACGAGCAGTACTTC.

This chain connects TRBV29-1 to TRBJ2-6; tentative D call: TRBD2 (6 bases). V lost 6 bases and J 0 bases, leaving 9 bases between the germline ends. Per the germline V gene, CDR1 is SQVTM and CDR2 is ANQGSEA. The CDR3 is made up of 14 amino acids. The CDR3 region is CSVEGPSGANVLTF. CDR3 coding DNA: TGCAGCGTGGAGGGACCCTCTGGGGCCAACGTCCTGACTTTC.

The chain carries TRBV7-6 and TRBJ2-2; possibly TRBD2 for D (6 bases). This CDR3 comprises 16 residues. V gave up 0 bases and J gave up 7 bases, with 15 bases separating them. CDR1 is SGHVS and CDR2 is FNYEAQ in the germline V gene. This chain's CDR3 is CASSLALERAGGELFF. Written as DNA, the CDR3 is TGTGCCAGCAGCTTAGCGCTTGAGCGGGCGGGCGGGGAGCTGTTTTTT.

The chain couples TRBV7-9 to TRBJ1-2; D remains ambiguous. CDR3 size: 13 residues. Between the trimmed V and J ends, which lost 0 bases and 5 bases, there was a span of 7 bases. The germline V gene has CDR1 SEHNR and CDR2 FQNEAQ (reference sequence). The CDR3 DNA is TGTGCCAGCAGCTTAGCCGGAGAATATGGCTACACCTTC. Its protein product is CASSLAGEYGYTF.

The genes are TRBV9 and TRBJ1-2; 7 bases fit TRBD1. Germline trimming cut 3 bases from V and 8 bases from J; bases unmatched to any gene: 4. The CDR3 sequence is 12 residues long. CDR1 and CDR2 from the germline V gene are SGDLS and YYNGEE. The CDR3 sequence is CASSAGQRGYTF. The CDR3 region has the DNA TGTGCCAGCAGCGCGGGACAGCGGGGCTACACCTTC.

The rearrangement uses TRBV5-6 and TRBJ2-1, with 7 bases fitting TRBD2. This CDR3 contains 16 residues. V lost 2 bases, J lost 3 bases, and 8 bases stayed unmatched. Germline V CDR1 and CDR2: SGHDT, YYEEEE. CDR3 sequence reads: CASSFRGAGVYNEQFF. CDR3 bases: TGTGCCAGCAGCTTCCGAGGTGCGGGAGTCTACAATGAGCAGTTCTTC.

This sequence joins TRBV5-6 and TRBJ2-7; the D gene could be TRBD1 or TRBD2 (6 bases each). V lost 2 bases and J lost 4, with 10 bases in between. The germline V gene encodes CDR1 SGHDT and CDR2 YYEEEE. This CDR3 spans 13 amino acids. The CDR3 DNA sequence: TGTGCCAGCAGCTTTGGAGGGGGGTACGAGCAGTACTTC. Translated, it gives CASSFGGGYEQYF.

The V call is TRBV6-5, the J call TRBJ2-7; D ambiguous. Per the germline V gene, CDR1 is MNHEY and CDR2 is SVGAGI. The CDR3 consists of 14 residues. V was shortened by 0 bases and J by 1 base, with 7 bases between the two germline ends. The CDR3 DNA reads TGTGCCAGCAGTTACTCGGGCAGGTCCTACGAGCAGTACTTC. Translation: CASSYSGRSYEQYF.

The chain uses TRBV7-9 and TRBJ2-7, with 8 nucleotides matching TRBD1. The germline V gene has CDR1 SEHNR and CDR2 FQNEAQ (reference sequence). The CDR3 is 16 amino acids. The V and J ends lost 2 bases and 0 bases, in that order; junction bases with no gene match: 6. CDR3 DNA: TGTGCCAGCAGCTTAAGACAGGGGAAGGACTCCTACGAGCAGTACTTC. Amino acids: CASSLRQGKDSYEQYF. The full variable domain, completed using reference TRBV7-9 and TRBJ2-7, is DTGVSQNPRHKITKRGQNVTFRCDPISEHNRLYWYRQTLGQGPEFLTYFQNEAQLEKSRLLSDRFSAERPKGSFSTLEIQRTEQGDSAMYLCASSLRQGKDSYEQYFGPGTRLTVT.

The chain couples TRBV7-9 to TRBJ2-1; D not resolved. Germline V lookup: CDR1 SEHNR, CDR2 FQNEAQ (reference sequence). The CDR3 totals 11 residues. With 6 bases removed from V and 6 bases from J, the gap between germline ends came to 6 bases. The CDR3: CASRPPNEQFF. The CDR3 coding sequence is TGTGCCAGCAGGCCCCCCAATGAGCAGTTCTTC.

The chain uses TRBV5-4 and TRBJ2-7, with TRBD1 matching over 9 bases. Germline V gene lookup returns CDR1 SGHNT and CDR2 YYREEE (reference sequence). This CDR3 comprises 14 residues. The ends lost 4 bases at V and 0 bases at J; junction bases unmatched: 2. The CDR3 loop is CASSRDRDSYEQYF. The CDR3 bases are TGTGCCAGCAGCCGGGACAGGGACTCCTACGAGCAGTACTTC.

The chain has TRBV28 and TRBJ2-7, with D perhaps TRBD1 (7 bases). CDR1 is MDHEN, CDR2 SYDVKM, per germline. The CDR3 is made up of 13 amino acids. Trimming shortened V by 6 bases and J by 7 bases, and 16 bases separated the two germline ends. The CDR3 coding sequence is TGTGCCAGCAGCTTAGAGGGGGCGGGAGAGCAGTACTTC. Translating gives CASSLEGAGEQYF.

The V and J genes are TRBV7-8 and TRBJ2-1; 12 bases align to TRBD2. The ends lost 5 bases at V and 5 bases at J; junction bases unmatched: 4. This CDR3 is built from 15 residues. Germline V CDR1 and CDR2: SGHVS, FQNEAQ. The CDR3 spells CASSPRLAGDNEQFF. For the CDR3, the DNA is TGTGCCAGCAGCCCAAGACTAGCGGGAGACAATGAGCAGTTCTTC.

This chain links TRBV27 with TRBJ2-1, with D unclear. The CDR3 consists of 15 residues. Germline CDR1 and CDR2: MNHEY and SMNVEV (reference sequence). Deletions cut 5 bases from V and 7 bases from J, with 18 bases between. In DNA, the CDR3 is TGTGCCAGCAGTGCCGGTAGACTTCCTTTGAATGAGCAGTTCTTC. It yields the protein CASSAGRLPLNEQFF.

The chain links TRBV4-2 to TRBJ2-1; 8 bases match TRBD2. Trimming cost V 0 bases and J 0 bases; bases outside gene matches: 4. Germline loops: CDR1 LGHNA, CDR2 YNFKEQ. This CDR3 is 17 amino acids long. The DNA for the CDR3 is TGTGCCAGCAGCCAAGATCCGAGCGGGAGCTCCTACAATGAGCAGTTCTTC. Its translation is CASSQDPSGSSYNEQFF.

The chain links TRBV12-2 to TRBJ1-1. TRBV12-2 is a pseudogene segment. The CDR3 covers 15 residues. DNA for the CDR3: TGTGCAAGTCGCTTCCGCGGCCTAAAAGGAAGTGAAGCTTTCTTT. Its translation: CASRFRGLKGSEAFF.